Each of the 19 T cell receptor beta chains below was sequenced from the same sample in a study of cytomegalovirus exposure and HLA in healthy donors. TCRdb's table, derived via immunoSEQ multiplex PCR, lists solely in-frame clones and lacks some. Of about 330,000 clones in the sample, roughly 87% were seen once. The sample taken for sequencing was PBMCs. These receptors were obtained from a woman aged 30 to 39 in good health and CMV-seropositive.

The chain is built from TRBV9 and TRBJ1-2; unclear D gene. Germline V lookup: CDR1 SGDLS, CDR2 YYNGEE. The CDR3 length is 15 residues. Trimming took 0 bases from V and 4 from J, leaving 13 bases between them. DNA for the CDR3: TGTGCCAGCAGCGTAGGCGGGGAAGCGGGCTATGGCTACACCTTC. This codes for CASSVGGEAGYGYTF.

The CDR3, as DNA: TGTGCCAGCAGCCTAGTACAGAACCCGAACACTGAAGCTTTCTTT. Its protein is CASSLVQNPNTEAFF. The chain joins TRBV4-2 to TRBJ1-1; D remains unclear. Trimming took off 4 bases at V and 1 base at J, with 13 bases between the two ends. Germline values: CDR1 LGHNA, CDR2 YNFKEQ. This CDR3 region has 15 residues.

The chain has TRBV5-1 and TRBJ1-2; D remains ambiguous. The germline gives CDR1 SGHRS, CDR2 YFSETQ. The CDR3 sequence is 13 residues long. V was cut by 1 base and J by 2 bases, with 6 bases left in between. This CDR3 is CASSLWENYGYTF. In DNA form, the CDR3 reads TGCGCCAGCAGCTTGTGGGAAAACTATGGCTACACCTTC.

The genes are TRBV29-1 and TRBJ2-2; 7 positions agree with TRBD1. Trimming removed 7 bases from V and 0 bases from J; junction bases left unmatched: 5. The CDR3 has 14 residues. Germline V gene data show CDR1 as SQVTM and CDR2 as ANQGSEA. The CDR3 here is CSAVGQANTGELFF. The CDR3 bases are TGCAGCGCCGTTGGACAGGCGAACACCGGGGAGCTGTTTTTT.

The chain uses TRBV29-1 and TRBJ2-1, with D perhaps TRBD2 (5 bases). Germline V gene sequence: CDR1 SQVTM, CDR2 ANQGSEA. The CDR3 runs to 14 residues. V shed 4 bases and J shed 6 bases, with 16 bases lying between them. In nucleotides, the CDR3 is TGCAGCGTTGTTAGGTTGTCGGGAACCAATGAGCAGTTCTTC. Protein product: CSVVRLSGTNEQFF.

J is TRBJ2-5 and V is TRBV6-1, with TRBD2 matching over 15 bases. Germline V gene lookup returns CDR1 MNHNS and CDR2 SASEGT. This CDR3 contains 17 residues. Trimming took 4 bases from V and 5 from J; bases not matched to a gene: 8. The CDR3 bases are TGTGCCAGCAGTGTCCACGTGGGGACTAGCGGGGGGGAGACCCAGTACTTC. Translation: CASSVHVGTSGGETQYF.

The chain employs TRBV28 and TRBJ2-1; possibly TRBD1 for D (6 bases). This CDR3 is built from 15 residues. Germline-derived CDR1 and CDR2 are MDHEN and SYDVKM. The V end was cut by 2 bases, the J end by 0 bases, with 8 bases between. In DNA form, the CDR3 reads TGTGCCAGCAGTTTAGGACAGAACTCCTACAATGAGCAGTTCTTC. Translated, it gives CASSLGQNSYNEQFF.

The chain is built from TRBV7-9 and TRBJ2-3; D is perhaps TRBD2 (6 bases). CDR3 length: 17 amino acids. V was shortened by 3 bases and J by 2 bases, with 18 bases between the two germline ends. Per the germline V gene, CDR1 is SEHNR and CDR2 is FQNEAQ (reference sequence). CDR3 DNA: TGTGCCAGCAGCTTTGCTGACGCGGGACCCTACACAGATACGCAGTATTTT. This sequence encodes CASSFADAGPYTDTQYF.

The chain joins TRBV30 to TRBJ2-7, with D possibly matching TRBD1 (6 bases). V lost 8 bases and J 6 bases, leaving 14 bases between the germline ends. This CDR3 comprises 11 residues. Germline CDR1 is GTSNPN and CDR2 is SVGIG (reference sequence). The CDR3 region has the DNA TGTGCCCAATGGGTAGGGGGCGAGCAGTACTTC. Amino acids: CAQWVGGEQYF.

The CDR3 sequence is CATSLRVANQPQHF. The DNA of the CDR3 is TGTGCCACCAGCCTGAGGGTGGCCAATCAGCCCCAGCATTTT. This chain uses TRBV15 with TRBJ1-5; D is undetermined. V gave up 5 bases and J gave up 3 bases, with 11 bases separating them. CDR1 and CDR2 (germline): LNHNV, YYDKDF (reference sequence). The CDR3 contains 14 residues.

Written as DNA, the CDR3 is TGTGCCAGCATTACGGCGACTAGCGGATACGAGCAGTACTTC. Its protein is CASITATSGYEQYF. V usage is TRBV28 and J usage is TRBJ2-7, with 9 positions matching TRBD2. Germline CDR1 and CDR2: MDHEN and SYDVKM. The CDR3 consists of 14 residues. J gave up 4 bases and V 7 bases, and 8 bases lay outside the gene matches.

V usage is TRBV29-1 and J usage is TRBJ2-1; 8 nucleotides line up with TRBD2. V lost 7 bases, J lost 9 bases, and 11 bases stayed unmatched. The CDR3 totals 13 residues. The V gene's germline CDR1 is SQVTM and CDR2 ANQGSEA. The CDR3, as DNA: TGCAGCGCCGCACTAGCGGACAACGGTGAGCAGTTCTTC. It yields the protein CSAALADNGEQFF.

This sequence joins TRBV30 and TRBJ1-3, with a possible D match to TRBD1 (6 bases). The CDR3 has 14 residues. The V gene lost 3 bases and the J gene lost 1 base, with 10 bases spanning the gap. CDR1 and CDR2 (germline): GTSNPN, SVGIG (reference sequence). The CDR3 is CAWRNTGSGNTIYF. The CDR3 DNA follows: TGTGCCTGGAGGAACACAGGGTCTGGAAACACCATATATTTT.

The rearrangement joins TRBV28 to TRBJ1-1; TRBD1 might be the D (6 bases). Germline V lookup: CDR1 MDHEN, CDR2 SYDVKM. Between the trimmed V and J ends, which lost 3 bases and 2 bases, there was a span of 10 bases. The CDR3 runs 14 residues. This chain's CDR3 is CASSFPGTNTEAFF. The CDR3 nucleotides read TGTGCCAGCAGTTTCCCGGGGACAAACACTGAAGCTTTCTTT.

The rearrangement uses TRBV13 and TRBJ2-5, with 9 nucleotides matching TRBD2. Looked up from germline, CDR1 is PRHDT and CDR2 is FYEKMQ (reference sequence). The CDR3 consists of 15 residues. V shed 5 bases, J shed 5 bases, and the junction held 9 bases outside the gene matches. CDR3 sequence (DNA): TGTGCCAGCAGCCCCAGCGGGAGGTGGAGGGAGACCCAGTACTTC. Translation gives CASSPSGRWRETQYF.

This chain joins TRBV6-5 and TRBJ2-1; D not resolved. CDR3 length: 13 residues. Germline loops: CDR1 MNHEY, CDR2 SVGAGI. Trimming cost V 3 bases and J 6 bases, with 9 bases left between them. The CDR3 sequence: CASSYTVFNEQFF. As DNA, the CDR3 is TGTGCCAGCAGTTATACTGTTTTCAATGAGCAGTTCTTC.

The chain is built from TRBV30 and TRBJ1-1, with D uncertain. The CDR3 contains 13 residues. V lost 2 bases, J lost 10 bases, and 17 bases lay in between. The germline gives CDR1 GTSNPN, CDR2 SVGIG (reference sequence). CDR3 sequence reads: CAWSTSIGVGAFF. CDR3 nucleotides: TGTGCCTGGAGTACCTCTATCGGAGTAGGAGCTTTCTTT.

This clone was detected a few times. CDR3 DNA sequence: TGTGCCAGTAGTACACAGGGTTCTGGAAACACCATATATTTT. It encodes CASSTQGSGNTIYF. The chain is built from TRBV19 and TRBJ1-3; D perhaps matches TRBD1 (6 bases). V was cut by 4 bases and J by 1 base, with 8 bases left in between. The CDR3 is 14 residues long. The V gene's germline CDR1 is LNHDA and CDR2 SQIVND (reference sequence).

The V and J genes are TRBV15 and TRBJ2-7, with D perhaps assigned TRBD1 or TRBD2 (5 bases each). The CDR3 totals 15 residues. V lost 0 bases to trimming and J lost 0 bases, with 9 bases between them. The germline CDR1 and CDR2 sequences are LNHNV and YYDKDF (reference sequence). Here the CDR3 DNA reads TGTGCCACCAGCAGAGAAACGGGGCCCTCCTACGAGCAGTACTTC. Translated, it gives CATSRETGPSYEQYF.